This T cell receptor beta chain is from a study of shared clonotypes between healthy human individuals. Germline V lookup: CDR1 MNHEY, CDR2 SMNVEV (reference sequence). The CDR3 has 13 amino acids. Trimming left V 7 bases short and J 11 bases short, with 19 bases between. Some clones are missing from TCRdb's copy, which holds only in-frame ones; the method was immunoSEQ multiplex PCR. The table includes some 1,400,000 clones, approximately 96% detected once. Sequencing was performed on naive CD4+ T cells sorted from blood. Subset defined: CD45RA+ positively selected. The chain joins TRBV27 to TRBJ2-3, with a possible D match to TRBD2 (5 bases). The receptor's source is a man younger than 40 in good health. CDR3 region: CASKTPGKIWQYF. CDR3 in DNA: TGTGCCAGCAAAACCCCGGGAAAAATATGGCAGTATTTT.